This T cell receptor (beta chain) was found in a study of blood T cell repertoires in COVID-19. Study context: In each case, the material was cDNA or gDNA derived from T cells, B-cell-depleted T cells, or PBMCs.

As handled by the study authors: Amplified reference gene primers provided the basis for estimating nucleated cell counts. Sequencing was performed with immunoSEQ multiplex PCR; in TCRdb, only in-frame clones are kept and a portion is missing. V and J calls and clone size are given by that table; D and trimming were obtained from the DNA. The sample carries around 81,000 clones, approximately 91% recorded once. Germline lookup yields CDR1 MGHDK and CDR2 SYGVNS. This CDR3 spans 16 amino acids. The V and J ends lost 2 bases and 5 bases, in that order; junction bases with no gene match: 7. This sequence was found in a man between 70 and 80 years old with acute or convalescent COVID-19. The gene calls are TRBV25-1 and TRBJ2-3; TRBD2 aligns across 10 bases. Sample: peripheral blood. The CDR3 nucleotides read TGTGCCAGCAGTGAAGATCAGCGGGGGGGCCGAGATACGCAGTATTTT. This gives the protein CASSEDQRGGRDTQYF.